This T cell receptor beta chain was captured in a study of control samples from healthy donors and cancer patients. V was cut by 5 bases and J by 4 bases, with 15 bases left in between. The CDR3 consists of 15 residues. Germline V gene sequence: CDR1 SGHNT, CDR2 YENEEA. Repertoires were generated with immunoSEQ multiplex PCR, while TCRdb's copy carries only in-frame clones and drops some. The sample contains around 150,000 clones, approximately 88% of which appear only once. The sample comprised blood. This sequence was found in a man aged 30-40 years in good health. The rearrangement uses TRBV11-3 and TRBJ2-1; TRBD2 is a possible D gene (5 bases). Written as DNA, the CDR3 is TGTGCCAGCAGCCGAGCGGACCTCGGTTACAATGAGCAGTTCTTC. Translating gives CASSRADLGYNEQFF.